A single sample is the source of the 16 T cell receptor beta chains below, sequenced in a study of blood T cells in healthy people across ages. A second about 6 to 12 cycle PCR used barcoded and J-beta primers. TCRdb processed the 5' RACE reads anew with MiXCR; each CDR3 protein has one entry. The sample yields 1.5 million to 2 million distinct CDR3 sequences, 30% to 35% seen once. Sequenced input: blood. The receptors were gathered from a woman under 40 in good health.

The J gene is TRBJ1-1, the V gene TRBV5-1; 7 positions match TRBD1. The germline V gene has CDR1 SGHRS and CDR2 YFSETQ. Germline trimming cut 2 bases from V and 3 bases from J; bases unmatched to any gene: 7. The CDR3 loop spans 15 amino acids. In DNA form, the CDR3 reads TGCGCCAGCAGCTTAATGGCCCAGGGGGACACTGAAGCTTTCTTT. Its protein product is CASSLMAQGDTEAFF.

This chain joins TRBV27 and TRBJ2-7; 9 nucleotides match TRBD2. This CDR3 has 15 residues. The V gene end was trimmed by 4 bases and the J gene end by 3 bases; junction bases not matched to a gene: 7. CDR1 is MNHEY, CDR2 SMNVEV, per germline (reference sequence). The CDR3 bases are TGTGCCAGCAGTTCTTCCGGGACTAGCTTCTACGAGCAGTACTTC. Encoded protein: CASSSSGTSFYEQYF.

This clonotype was seen a handful of times. As DNA, the CDR3 is TGTGCCAGCAGTGAGCCGGGACAGGGGCGCTACGAGCAGTACTTC. As protein: CASSEPGQGRYEQYF. The chain uses TRBV28 and TRBJ2-7, with 10 bases that match TRBD1. The CDR3 spans 15 residues. V lost 5 bases and J lost 3; bases outside the gene matches: 7. The germline gives CDR1 MDHEN, CDR2 SYDVKM.

About this clonotype: The junction does not match germline at one end; this may be a read error. The chain joins TRBV5-6 to TRBJ2-1; D is possibly TRBD1 (5 bases). Germline V lookup: CDR1 SGHDT, CDR2 YYEEEE. This CDR3 is 14 amino acids long. The CDR3 loop reads CACSLVDTSNEQFF. CDR3 coding DNA: TGTGCCTGCAGCTTGGTGGACACAAGTAATGAGCAGTTCTTC.

V usage is TRBV28 and J usage is TRBJ2-1; D perhaps matches TRBD2 (7 bases). Trimming took 6 bases from V and 6 from J, leaving 15 bases between them. The CDR3 loop spans 14 amino acids. Germline V gene lookup returns CDR1 MDHEN and CDR2 SYDVKM. The CDR3 here is CASRGGEWSNEQFF. The CDR3 nucleotides read TGTGCCAGCAGAGGGGGGGAGTGGAGCAATGAGCAGTTCTTC.

The gene calls are TRBV6-5 and TRBJ2-7; a weak D match, TRBD2 (6 bases). The CDR3 is 14 residues long. Germline CDR1 MNHEY, CDR2 SVGAGI. Trimming left V 8 bases short and J 4 bases short, with 18 bases between. CDR3 nucleotides: TGTGCCAGCTCTTTCGGGGCTAGCGAATACGAGCAGTACTTC. Translated, it gives CASSFGASEYEQYF.

In this sample, this clonotype turned up a few times. The gene calls are TRBV2 and TRBJ2-3; TRBD2 aligns across 8 bases. Trimming took 7 bases from V and 2 from J; bases not matched to a gene: 5. The CDR3 runs 14 residues. Germline V gives CDR1 SNHLY, CDR2 FYNNEI. CDR3 DNA sequence: TGTGCCAGCAATCTAGCGGGCCCCACAGATACGCAGTATTTT. Translated, it gives CASNLAGPTDTQYF.

This clonotype was detected a few times. The CDR3, as DNA: TGCAGTGCTAGAGAAAGGGGCAATCAGCCCCAGCATTTT. This encodes CSARERGNQPQHF. This chain links TRBV20-1 with TRBJ1-5; D uncertain. The CDR3 extends over 13 amino acids. Germline assignment: CDR1 DFQATT and CDR2 SNEGSKA (reference sequence). The germline V and J ends were trimmed by 0 bases and 2 bases, with 5 bases remaining between them.

The J gene is TRBJ2-5, the V gene TRBV6-5, with unresolved D. Trimming left V 0 bases short and J 5 bases short, with 13 bases between. The CDR3 sequence is 15 residues long. Germline-derived CDR1 and CDR2 are MNHEY and SVGAGI. In DNA form, the CDR3 reads TGTGCCAGCAGTTACTCAGGATCGTCGATGGAGACCCAGTACTTC. Its protein is CASSYSGSSMETQYF.

This clonotype was observed a handful of times. V and J are TRBV3-1 and TRBJ2-7; 7 bases line up with TRBD1. The CDR3 length is 16 residues. Germline trimming cut 0 bases from V and 3 bases from J; bases unmatched to any gene: 8. CDR1 and CDR2 (germline): LGHDT, YNNKEL (reference sequence). CDR3 coding DNA: TGTGCCAGCAGCCAAGAACCACAGGGGTCCGTCTACGAGCAGTACTTC. Translating it yields CASSQEPQGSVYEQYF.

This clonotype was observed many times. DNA of the CDR3: TGCGCCAGCAGCCAAAAAACCTGGACTAGCGAATCAGATACGCAGTATTTT. It yields the protein CASSQKTWTSESDTQYF. This chain links TRBV4-1 with TRBJ2-3; 9 bases are shared with TRBD2. V shed 2 bases, J shed 4 bases, and the junction held 10 bases outside the gene matches. The CDR3 is 17 residues long. The germline CDR1 and CDR2 sequences are MGHRA and YSYEKL.

This clonotype was counted at least ten times. The chain recombines TRBV12-3 or TRBV12-4 with TRBJ2-7, with D hard to call. The CDR3 has 11 residues. V was shortened by 3 bases and J by 6 bases, with 6 bases between the two germline ends. The CDR3 region is CASSFASEQYF. As DNA, the CDR3 is TGTGCCAGCAGTTTCGCTAGCGAGCAGTACTTC.

J is TRBJ2-7 and V is TRBV5-1; 7 bases match TRBD1. V dropped 3 bases and J dropped 5; count of bases not matched to a gene: 11. In germline, CDR1 is SGHRS, CDR2 YFSETQ. This CDR3 is 15 amino acids long. Written as DNA, the CDR3 is TGCGCCAGCAGCTCCACAGGACAGGTGGGGCACGAGCAGTACTTC. Translating it yields CASSSTGQVGHEQYF.

J is TRBJ2-5 and V is TRBV3-1, with D possibly TRBD2 on 5 matching bases. V was clipped by 3 bases and J by 2 bases, with 10 bases between them. Germline CDR1 reads LGHDT; CDR2 reads YNNKEL (reference sequence). The CDR3 totals 14 residues. The CDR3 DNA reads TGTGCCAGCAGCCAGGACGGGGTTCAAGAGACCCAGTACTTC. Protein sequence: CASSQDGVQETQYF.

Ten or more counts support this clonotype. The V call is TRBV28, the J call TRBJ2-7; D unresolved. The CDR3 runs to 14 residues. Per germline, CDR1 MDHEN and CDR2 SYDVKM. Trimming left V 1 base short and J 2 bases short, with 9 bases between. Here the CDR3 DNA reads TGTGCCAGCAGTTTATCGCTAGGCCCCTACGAGCAGTACTTC. Amino acid sequence: CASSLSLGPYEQYF.

The chain joins TRBV30 to TRBJ1-2; no definite D call. The CDR3 consists of 12 residues. Germline V gives CDR1 GTSNPN, CDR2 SVGIG (reference sequence). The germline V and J ends were trimmed by 2 bases and 4 bases, with 8 bases remaining between them. CDR3 DNA: TGTGCCTGGAGTCTCCGGTCCTATGGCTACACCTTC. It codes for CAWSLRSYGYTF. The entire variable domain, with the rest obtained from reference TRBV30 and TRBJ1-2, is as follows: SQTIHQWPATLVQPVGSPLSLECTVEGTSNPNLYWYRQAAGRGLQLLFYSVGIGQISSEVPQNLSASRPQDRQFILSSKKLLLSDSGFYLCAWSLRSYGYTFGSGTRLTVV.